The present T cell receptor beta chain was sequenced within a study of T-cell reconstitution after alpha-beta-depleted transplantation in children. Study conclusions and caveats: The study reportedly traced alpha-beta T cells about two months after transplant to several hundred expanded graft clones. The origin of high day-60 TCRbeta diversity in some patients lay in surviving recipient T cells and thymic progenitors.

This clonotype has at least ten counts. Antigen unknown. This CDR3 is built from 13 residues. The germline gives CDR1 SGHAT, CDR2 FQNNGV. Trimming left V 10 bases short and J 5 bases short, with 14 bases between. TCRbeta library construction was performed incorporating unique molecular identifiers. Via MiXCR, TCRdb re-called the PCR reads, giving one row per CDR3 protein. The table lists roughly 200,000 distinct CDR3 sequences, roughly 8.3% of them singletons. The receptor comes from a male patient between 2 and 10 years old who had a stem cell transplant for acute myeloid leukemia, so the T cells may come from the graft donor. The chain combines TRBV11-2 with TRBJ2-2, with D tentatively TRBD2 (5 bases). Sequencing was performed on PBMCs, mostly from graft donor cells, taken 360 days after TCRalphabeta/CD19-depleted stem cell transplant. The CDR3 coding sequence is TGTGCCACCCTGATCACTAGGACCGGGGAGCTGTTTTTT. Translating it yields CATLITRTGELFF.